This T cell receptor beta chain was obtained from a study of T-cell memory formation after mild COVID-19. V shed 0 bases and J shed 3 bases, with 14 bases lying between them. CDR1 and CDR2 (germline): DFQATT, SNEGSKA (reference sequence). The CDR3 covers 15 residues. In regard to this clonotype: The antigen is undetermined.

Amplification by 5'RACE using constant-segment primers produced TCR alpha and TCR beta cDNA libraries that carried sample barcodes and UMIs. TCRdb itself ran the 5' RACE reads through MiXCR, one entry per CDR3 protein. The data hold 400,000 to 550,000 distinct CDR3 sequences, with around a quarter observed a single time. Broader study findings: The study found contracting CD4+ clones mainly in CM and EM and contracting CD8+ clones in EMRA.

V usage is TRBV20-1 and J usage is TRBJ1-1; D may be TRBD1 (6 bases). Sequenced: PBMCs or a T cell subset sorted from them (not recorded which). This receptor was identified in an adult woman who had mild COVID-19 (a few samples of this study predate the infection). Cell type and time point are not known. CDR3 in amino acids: CSARERGGRDTEAFF. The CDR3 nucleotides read TGCAGTGCTAGAGAACGGGGGGGCAGGGACACTGAAGCTTTCTTT.